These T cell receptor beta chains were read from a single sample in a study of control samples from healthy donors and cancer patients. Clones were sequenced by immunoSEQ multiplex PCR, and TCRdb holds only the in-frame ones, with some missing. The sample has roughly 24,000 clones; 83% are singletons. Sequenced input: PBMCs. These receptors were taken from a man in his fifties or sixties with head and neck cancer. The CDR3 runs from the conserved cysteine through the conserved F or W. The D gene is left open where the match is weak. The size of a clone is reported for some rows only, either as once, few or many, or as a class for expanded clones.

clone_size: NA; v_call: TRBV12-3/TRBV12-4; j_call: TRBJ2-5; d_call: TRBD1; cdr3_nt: TGTGCCAGCAGTAGACAGGGACAAGAGACCCAGTACTTC; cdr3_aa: CASSRQGQETQYF
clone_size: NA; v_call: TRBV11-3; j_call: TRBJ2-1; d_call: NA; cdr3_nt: TGTGCCAGCAGCTCAACAGGGAATGAGCAGTTCTTC; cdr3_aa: CASSSTGNEQFF
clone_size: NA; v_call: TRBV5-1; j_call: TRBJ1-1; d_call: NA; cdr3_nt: TGCGCCAGCAGCTTGTCTCCGACTACAGGAGCTTTCTTT; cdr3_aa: CASSLSPTTGAFF
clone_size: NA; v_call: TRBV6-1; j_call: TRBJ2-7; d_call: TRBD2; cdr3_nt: TGTGCCAGCAGTGATGGGCTAGCGGATACCTACGAGCAGTACTTC; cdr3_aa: CASSDGLADTYEQYF
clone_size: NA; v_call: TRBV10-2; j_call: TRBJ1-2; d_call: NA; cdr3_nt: TGCGCCAGCAGTGAGGGGGTTGGCTACACCTTC; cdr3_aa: CASSEGVGYTF
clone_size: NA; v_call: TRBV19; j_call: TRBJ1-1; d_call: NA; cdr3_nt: TGTGCCAGTAGATATATGGGCGAAGGCACTGAAGCTTTCTTT; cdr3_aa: CASRYMGEGTEAFF
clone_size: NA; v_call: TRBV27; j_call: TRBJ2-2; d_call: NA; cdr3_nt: TGTGCCAGCAGTCTAACTAGGGGAGAGGAGCTGTTTTTT; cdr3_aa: CASSLTRGEELFF
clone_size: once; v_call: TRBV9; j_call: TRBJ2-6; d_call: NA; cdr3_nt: TGTGCCAGCAGCGTAGAGGGTTCTGGGGCCAACGTCCTGACTTTC; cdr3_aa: CASSVEGSGANVLTF
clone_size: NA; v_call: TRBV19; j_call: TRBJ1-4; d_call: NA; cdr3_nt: TGTGCCAGTACCCGCGGGTTAGAAGAAAAACTGTTTTTT; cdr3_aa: CASTRGLEEKLFF
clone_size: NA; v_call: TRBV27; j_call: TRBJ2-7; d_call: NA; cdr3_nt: TGTGCCAGCAGTCACGGGGTGGTCTACGAGCAGTACTTC; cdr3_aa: CASSHGVVYEQYF
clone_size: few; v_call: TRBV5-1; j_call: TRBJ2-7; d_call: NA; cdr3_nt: TGCGCCAGCAGCTTGCAGGGCTACGAGCAGTACTTC; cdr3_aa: CASSLQGYEQYF
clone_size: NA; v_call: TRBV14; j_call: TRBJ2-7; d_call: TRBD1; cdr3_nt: TGTGCCAGCAGCCACGGAAGGACAGGGTGGGAGCAGTACTTC; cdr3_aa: CASSHGRTGWEQYF
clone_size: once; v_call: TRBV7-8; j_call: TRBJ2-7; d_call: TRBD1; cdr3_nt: TGTGCCAGCAGCTCAGGACAGGGGGTTGCGTACGAGCAGTACTTC; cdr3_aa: CASSSGQGVAYEQYF
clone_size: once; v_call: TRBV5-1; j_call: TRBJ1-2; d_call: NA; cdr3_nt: TGCGCCAGCAGCTTGAATGCGGGGGGCTACACCTTC; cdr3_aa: CASSLNAGGYTF
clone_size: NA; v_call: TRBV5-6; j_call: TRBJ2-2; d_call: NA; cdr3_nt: TGTGCCAGCAGCTTGACCCGAAGACAGGTTCGGGCCGGGGAGCTGTTTTTT; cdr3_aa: CASSLTRRQVRAGELFF
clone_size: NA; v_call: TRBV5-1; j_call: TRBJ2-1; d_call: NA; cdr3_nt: TGCGCCAGCAGCTTGGACAGTCCCACCTACAATGAGCAGTTCTTC; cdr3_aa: CASSLDSPTYNEQFF